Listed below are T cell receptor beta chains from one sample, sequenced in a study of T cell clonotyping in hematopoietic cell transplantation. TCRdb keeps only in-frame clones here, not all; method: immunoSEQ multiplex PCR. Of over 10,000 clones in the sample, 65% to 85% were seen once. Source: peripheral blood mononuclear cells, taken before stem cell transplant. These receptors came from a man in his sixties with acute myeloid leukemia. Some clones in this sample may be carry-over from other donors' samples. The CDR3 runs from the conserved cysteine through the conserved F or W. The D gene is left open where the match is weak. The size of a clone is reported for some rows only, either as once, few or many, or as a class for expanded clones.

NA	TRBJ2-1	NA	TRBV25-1	CASSEPLSRGYEQFF	TGTGCCAGCAGTGAGCCTCTTTCCAGGGGTTATGAGCAGTTCTTC
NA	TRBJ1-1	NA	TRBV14	CASSEGGAMATEAFF	TGTGCCAGCAGCGAAGGGGGGGCTATGGCGACTGAAGCTTTCTTT
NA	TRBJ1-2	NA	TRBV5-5	CASSPIEGYGYTF	TGTGCCAGCAGCCCCATTGAAGGGTATGGCTACACCTTC
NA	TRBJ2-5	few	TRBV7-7	CASSEGQNQETQYF	TGTGCTAGCAGCGAAGGACAGAACCAAGAGACCCAGTACTTC
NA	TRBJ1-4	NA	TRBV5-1	CASREGSATNEKLFF	TGCGCCAGCAGGGAGGGATCTGCAACTAATGAAAAACTGTTTTTT
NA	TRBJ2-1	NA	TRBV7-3	CASSSPPAGEQFF	TGTGCCAGCAGCTCCCCCCCAGCGGGTGAGCAGTTCTTC
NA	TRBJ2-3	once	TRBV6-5	CASRVSDTQYF	TGTGCCAGCAGAGTCAGCGATACGCAGTATTTT
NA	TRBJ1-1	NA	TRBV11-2	CASRGAGWEAFF	TGTGCCAGCAGGGGAGCCGGATGGGAAGCTTTCTTT
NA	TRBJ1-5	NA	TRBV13	CASSLPGEGQPQHF	TGTGCCAGCAGCTTACCAGGGGAAGGACAGCCCCAGCATTTT
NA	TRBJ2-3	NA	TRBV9	CASSVVGRSTDTQYF	TGTGCCAGCAGCGTAGTGGGCAGGAGCACAGATACGCAGTATTTT